Presented here are 8 T cell receptor beta chains from one specimen sequenced in a study of somatic mutations in cytotoxic T cells in rheumatoid arthritis. Only in-frame clones appear in the TCRdb table, and some are missing; sequencing was by immunoSEQ multiplex PCR. The profile covers roughly 9,200 clones, with about four fifths appearing a single time and 4.9% taken by the ten largest. Material: CD8+ T cells sorted from blood. The receptors stem from an adult with rheumatoid arthritis.

This chain links TRBV7-9 with TRBJ2-1, with 8 nucleotides matching TRBD1. J was trimmed by 7 bases and V by 3 bases; bases with no gene match: 5. Germline-derived CDR1 and CDR2 are SEHNR and FQNEAQ (reference sequence). The CDR3 spans 14 residues. The CDR3 region is CASSFGTGGNEQFF. CDR3 DNA sequence: TGTGCCAGCAGCTTCGGCACAGGGGGAAATGAGCAGTTCTTC.

The genes are TRBV2 and TRBJ2-1, with TRBD2 identical over 12 bases. CDR3 length: 19 amino acids. Germline V gives CDR1 SNHLY, CDR2 FYNNEI. V lost 5 bases, J lost 1 base, and 12 bases stayed unmatched. The chain's CDR3 is CASSPMWGLAGESYNEQFF. For the CDR3, the DNA is TGTGCCAGCAGTCCCATGTGGGGACTAGCGGGTGAATCCTACAATGAGCAGTTCTTC.

This chain uses TRBV7-9 with TRBJ2-1, with 10 positions matching TRBD2. The CDR3 runs to 14 residues. V lost 2 bases and J lost 7; bases outside the gene matches: 2. Germline CDR1 is SEHNR and CDR2 is FQNEAQ (reference sequence). The CDR3: CASSLSGGENEQFF. The CDR3 nucleotides are TGTGCCAGCAGCTTAAGCGGGGGGGAGAATGAGCAGTTCTTC.

The genes are TRBV2 and TRBJ1-2; 7 nucleotides match TRBD1. Germline V gene data show CDR1 as SNHLY and CDR2 as FYNNEI. The V segment lost 8 bases and the J segment 8 bases; nucleotides outside the gene matches: 8. This CDR3 has 12 residues. CDR3 in amino acids: CASVGTEAGYTF. For the CDR3, the DNA is TGTGCCAGCGTAGGGACAGAGGCAGGCTACACCTTC.

CDR3: CAWSDLEDTQYF. For the CDR3, the DNA is TGTGCCTGGAGTGACTTGGAAGATACGCAGTATTTT. The rearrangement links TRBV30 to TRBJ2-3, with D unresolved. V lost 1 base, J lost 5 bases, and 7 bases lay in between. The CDR3 covers 12 residues. Germline loops: CDR1 GTSNPN, CDR2 SVGIG (reference sequence).

This chain joins TRBV4-3 and TRBJ2-5; D is perhaps TRBD2 (6 bases). Germline V gene sequence: CDR1 LGHNA, CDR2 YSLEER. CDR3 length: 15 amino acids. Trimming cost V 3 bases and J 0 bases, with 11 bases left between them. This chain's CDR3 is CASSQFGGYQETQYF. The CDR3 coding sequence is TGCGCCAGCAGCCAGTTTGGGGGGTACCAAGAGACCCAGTACTTC.

The V gene is TRBV10-2, the J gene TRBJ2-1, with D perhaps TRBD1 (8 bases). V lost 5 bases to trimming and J lost 8 bases, with 19 bases between them. CDR1 and CDR2 (germline): WSHSY, SAAADI. The CDR3 covers 15 residues. The CDR3 spells CASSLYRQGRDEQFF. CDR3 nucleotide sequence: TGCGCCAGCAGTTTATACCGACAGGGGAGGGATGAGCAGTTCTTC.

V is TRBV6-1 and J is TRBJ2-3; 8 bases align to TRBD1. Germline trimming cut 3 bases from V and 4 bases from J; bases unmatched to any gene: 9. Germline CDR1 and CDR2: MNHNS and SASEGT. This CDR3 region has 16 residues. CDR3 sequence reads: CASSDLLDRVSDTQYF. CDR3 nucleotides: TGTGCCAGCAGTGACTTACTGGACAGGGTTTCAGATACGCAGTATTTT.